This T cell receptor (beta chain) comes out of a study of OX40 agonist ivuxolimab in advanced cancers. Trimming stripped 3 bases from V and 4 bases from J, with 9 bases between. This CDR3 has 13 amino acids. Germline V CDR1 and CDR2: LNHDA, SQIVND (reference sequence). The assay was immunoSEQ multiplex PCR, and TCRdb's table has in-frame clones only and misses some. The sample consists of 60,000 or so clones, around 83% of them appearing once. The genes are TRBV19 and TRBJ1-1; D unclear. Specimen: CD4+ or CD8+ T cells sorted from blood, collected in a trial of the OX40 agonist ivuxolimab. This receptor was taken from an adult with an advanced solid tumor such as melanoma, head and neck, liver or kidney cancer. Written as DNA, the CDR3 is TGTGCCAGTAGTATGGTTCTGTTCACTGAAGCTTTCTTT. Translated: CASSMVLFTEAFF.